The 17 T cell receptor beta chains below all came from one sample that was sequenced in a study of cytomegalovirus exposure and HLA in healthy donors. The study ran its PCR with 60 Vbeta and 13 Jbeta primers. Sequencing was performed with immunoSEQ multiplex PCR; in TCRdb, only in-frame clones are kept and a portion is missing. The repertoire holds 55,000 to 80,000 clones, about 70% seen once, with roughly 2.1% in the top ten. Sequenced: PBMCs. These receptors originate from a woman aged 30 to 39 in good health and CMV-seronegative.

This chain connects TRBV9 to TRBJ2-7; TRBD2 is a possible D gene (6 bases). Trimming shortened V by 1 base and J by 3 bases, and 14 bases separated the two germline ends. Germline V lookup: CDR1 SGDLS, CDR2 YYNGEE. CDR3 length: 15 amino acids. DNA of the CDR3: TGTGCCAGCAGCGTATTGGCGGGGAGAAGCTACGAGCAGTACTTC. Protein product: CASSVLAGRSYEQYF.

The chain joins TRBV28 to TRBJ2-7; D gene unclear. V lost 6 bases to trimming and J lost 6 bases, with 9 bases between them. The CDR3 consists of 11 residues. Germline lookup yields CDR1 MDHEN and CDR2 SYDVKM. The CDR3 DNA reads TGTGCCAGCAGCTCCCTCTTCGAGCAGTACTTC. This codes for CASSSLFEQYF.

The chain joins TRBV30 to TRBJ1-4; 7 positions agree with TRBD1. Losses at the gene ends were 7 bases for V and 5 bases for J; bases not matched to a gene: 7. Germline CDR1 is GTSNPN and CDR2 is SVGIG (reference sequence). The CDR3 is 13 amino acids. The CDR3 DNA is TGTGCCTTTTACAGGGGTCTAAATGAAAAACTGTTTTTT. This translates into CAFYRGLNEKLFF. Based on the CDR3 plus reference TRBV30 and TRBJ1-4, the full variable domain is SQTIHQWPATLVQPVGSPLSLECTVEGTSNPNLYWYRQAAGRGLQLLFYSVGIGQISSEVPQNLSASRPQDRQFILSSKKLLLSDSGFYLCAFYRGLNEKLFFGSGTQLSVL.

This sequence joins TRBV7-3 and TRBJ2-2, with 7 bases matching TRBD2. This CDR3 comprises 14 residues. V lost 8 bases and J lost 0; bases outside the gene matches: 3. Germline loops: CDR1 SGHTA, CDR2 FQGTGA. Here the CDR3 DNA reads TGTGCCAGCGGGGGGGGATCGAACACCGGGGAGCTGTTTTTT. This gives the protein CASGGGSNTGELFF.

The V gene is TRBV7-9, the J gene TRBJ1-1; TRBD1 matches at 7 bases. The CDR3 runs to 16 residues. Germline V gene data show CDR1 as SEHNR and CDR2 as FQNEAQ (reference sequence). The V segment lost 5 bases and the J segment 3 bases; nucleotides outside the gene matches: 12. CDR3 sequence (DNA): TGTGCCAGCAGCCCATTTCAGGGGGAGTGGGACACTGAAGCTTTCTTT. Translated: CASSPFQGEWDTEAFF.

The chain couples TRBV28 to TRBJ1-4, with D uncertain. Per germline, CDR1 MDHEN and CDR2 SYDVKM. Between the trimmed V and J ends, which lost 3 bases and 7 bases, there was a span of 3 bases. The CDR3 consists of 11 residues. CDR3 protein: CASSFREKLFF. DNA for the CDR3: TGTGCCAGCAGTTTCCGTGAAAAACTGTTTTTT.

V usage is TRBV6-5 and J usage is TRBJ1-5, with D unclear. This CDR3 is built from 15 residues. Germline V gene data show CDR1 as MNHEY and CDR2 as SVGAGI. The V gene lost 5 bases and the J gene lost 9 bases, with 20 bases spanning the gap. The CDR3 sequence: CASSGTDSLGAPQHF. CDR3 DNA sequence: TGTGCCAGCAGTGGAACTGACTCTTTAGGAGCGCCCCAGCATTTT.

The V gene is TRBV4-2, the J gene TRBJ1-4, with 7 bases that match TRBD1. The CDR3 loop spans 18 amino acids. CDR1 is LGHNA and CDR2 is YNFKEQ in the germline V gene. Trimming removed 5 bases from V and 1 base from J; junction bases left unmatched: 13. The CDR3 DNA follows: TGTGCCAGCAGCGCCAATTCCCACTACAGGGGAACTAATGAAAAACTGTTTTTT. Protein: CASSANSHYRGTNEKLFF.

The V and J genes are TRBV27 and TRBJ2-1; 9 nucleotides match TRBD1. From germline, CDR1 is MNHEY and CDR2 SMNVEV (reference sequence). The CDR3 length is 14 residues. Unmatched junction bases numbered 5, after V lost 5 bases and J lost 6 bases. The CDR3 DNA sequence: TGTGCCAGCAGTCACAAGACAGGGGGCAATGAGCAGTTCTTC. This sequence encodes CASSHKTGGNEQFF.

The gene calls are TRBV27 and TRBJ2-5; 13 bases fit TRBD2. Matching the DNA end better, TRBJ2-7 makes the J call doubtful. This CDR3 has 16 amino acids. From germline, CDR1 is MNHEY and CDR2 SMNVEV (reference sequence). The CDR3 loop is CASSLQGTSGVYEQYF. CDR3 coding DNA: TGTGCCAGCAGTTTACAGGGGACTAGCGGGGTTTACGAGCAGTACTTC.

The chain joins TRBV6-5 to TRBJ2-3; 14 bases are shared with TRBD2. V was pared by 6 bases and J by 4 bases, with 3 bases of the junction left unmatched. Germline V lookup: CDR1 MNHEY, CDR2 SVGAGI. The CDR3 sequence is 15 residues long. CDR3 sequence: CASRLGLAGADTQYF. The CDR3 region has the DNA TGTGCCAGCAGACTGGGACTAGCGGGAGCAGATACGCAGTATTTT.

The chain is built from TRBV4-1 and TRBJ1-4, with D perhaps TRBD1 (6 bases). The CDR3 consists of 15 residues. Per the germline V gene, CDR1 is MGHRA and CDR2 is YSYEKL. V dropped 0 bases and J dropped 10 bases, with 15 bases sitting between them. CDR3: CASSQDVSDSSKLFF. The CDR3 coding sequence is TGCGCCAGCAGCCAAGATGTTTCGGACAGTTCAAAACTGTTTTTT.

In its sample, this clone was seen a few times. This CDR3 reads CSGLAGYTDTQYF. In DNA, the CDR3 is TGCAGCGGGCTAGCGGGTTACACAGATACGCAGTATTTT. The chain employs TRBV29-1 and TRBJ2-3; 8 bases match TRBD2. The CDR3 extends over 13 amino acids. V lost 7 bases, J lost 2 bases, and 5 bases stayed unmatched. CDR1 is SQVTM, CDR2 ANQGSEA, per germline.

The chain combines TRBV4-1 with TRBJ2-1; no reliable D call. Germline-derived CDR1 and CDR2 are MGHRA and YSYEKL. This CDR3 region has 13 residues. V was pared by 1 base and J by 7 bases, with 8 bases between. The CDR3 loop is CASSQVFGNEQFF. CDR3 coding DNA: TGCGCCAGCAGCCAAGTATTCGGGAATGAGCAGTTCTTC.

This chain connects TRBV7-2 to TRBJ2-7; the D is unclear. Germline CDR1 is SGHTA and CDR2 is FQGNSA. The germline V and J ends were trimmed by 1 base and 2 bases, with 12 bases remaining between them. This CDR3 contains 15 residues. The CDR3 sequence: CASSLDAERAYEQYF. As DNA, the CDR3 is TGTGCCAGCAGCTTAGATGCGGAAAGAGCCTACGAGCAGTACTTC.

The table lists this clone with a count of one. V is TRBV18 and J is TRBJ2-7; the match to TRBD2 covers 11 bases. Germline CDR1 and CDR2: KGHSH and LQKENI. The CDR3 totals 16 residues. Losses at the gene ends were 0 bases for V and 4 bases for J; bases not matched to a gene: 5. In DNA form, the CDR3 reads TGTGCCAGCTCACCACCGAATCTAGCGGGGGGTTACGAGCAGTACTTC. Amino acids: CASSPPNLAGGYEQYF.

This rearrangement joins TRBV6-6 to TRBJ2-3; TRBD2 matches at 11 bases. Germline V gene sequence: CDR1 MNHNY, CDR2 SVGAGI (reference sequence). The CDR3 contains 16 residues. Trimming at V came to 4 bases and at J to 2 bases, leaving 5 bases not matched to a gene. CDR3: CASSSTSGGYTDTQYF. The DNA of the CDR3 is TGTGCCAGCAGTTCCACTAGCGGGGGATACACAGATACGCAGTATTTT.